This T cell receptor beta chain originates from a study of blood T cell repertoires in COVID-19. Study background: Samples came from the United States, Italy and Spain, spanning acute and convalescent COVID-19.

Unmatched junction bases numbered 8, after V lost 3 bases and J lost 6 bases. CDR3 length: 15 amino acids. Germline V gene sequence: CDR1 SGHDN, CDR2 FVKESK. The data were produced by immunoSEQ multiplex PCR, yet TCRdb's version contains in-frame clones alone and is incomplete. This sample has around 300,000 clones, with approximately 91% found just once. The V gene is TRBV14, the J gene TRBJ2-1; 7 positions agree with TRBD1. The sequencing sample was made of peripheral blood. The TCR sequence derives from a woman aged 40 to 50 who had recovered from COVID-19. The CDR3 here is CASSHDRAPINEQFF. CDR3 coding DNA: TGTGCCAGCAGCCACGACAGGGCGCCTATCAATGAGCAGTTCTTC.